This T cell receptor beta chain originates from a study of Graves' ophthalmopathy and Graves' hyperthyroidism. Germline V gene data show CDR1 as SGHVS and CDR2 as FQNEAQ. The CDR3 length is 16 residues. V dropped 2 bases and J dropped 0 bases, with 13 bases sitting between them. Study-level points and caveats: The majority of expanded thyroid clonotypes above 0.001 frequency also occurred in blood.

To note about this clonotype: Its target is not known.

Scientists amplified the TCR beta CDR3 regions from RNA transcripts. HTBI primers were used in a first-round RT-PCR, which preceded a second-round multiplex PCR. Via MiXCR, TCRdb re-called the multiplex PCR reads, giving one row per CDR3 protein. The data hold around 1,200,000 distinct CDR3 sequences, with less than 45% observed a single time. The sample was peripheral blood or thyroid tissue (not recorded which). The rearrangement uses TRBV7-8 and TRBJ2-5; D may correspond to TRBD1 or TRBD2 (5 bases each). This clonotype was sampled from an adult man with Graves' hyperthyroidism. In DNA form, the CDR3 reads TGTGCCAGCAGCTTATCATTCCGGGGCCACCAAGAGACCCAGTACTTC. The encoded protein is CASSLSFRGHQETQYF. The full variable domain, its missing parts supplied by reference TRBV7-8 and TRBJ2-5, is GAGVSQSPRYKVAKRGQDVALRCDPISGHVSLFWYQQALGQGPEFLTYFQNEAQLDKSGLPSDRFFAERPEGSVSTLKIQRTQQEDSAVYLCASSLSFRGHQETQYFGPGTRLLVL.